This is a list of T cell receptor beta chains from one sample in a study of patients and donors after allogeneic stem cell transplantation. TCRdb re-analysed the RT-PCR reads in MiXCR, keeping a single row per CDR3 protein. The sample has approximately 150,000 distinct CDR3 sequences, about a quarter seen once. Sample: blood, either unsorted or a sorted T cell fraction (not recorded which). The receptors were sampled from a human donor who was either an allogeneic HSCT recipient or a stem cell or donor lymphocyte infusion donor (not recorded which). It is not recorded whose cells these are; they may come from a transplant donor. The CDR3 runs from the conserved cysteine through the conserved F or W. Fields, in order: V gene, clone size, J gene, D gene, CDR3 protein, CDR3 DNA. A D gene is named only where the DNA matches it firmly. Clone size, where shown, is once, few, many, or a class for clones that have expanded.

TRBV13	few	TRBJ1-1	NA	CASSLKAGVTEAFF	TGTGCCAGCAGCTTAAAGGCAGGGGTCACTGAAGCTTTCTTT
TRBV2	NA	TRBJ2-3	NA	CASSEPDTQYF	TGTGCCAGCAGTGAACCAGATACGCAGTATTTT
TRBV6-6	NA	TRBJ1-2	NA	CASSRKTDNYGYTF	TGTGCCAGCAGTCGAAAGACAGATAACTATGGCTACACCTTC
TRBV7-8	NA	TRBJ1-2	TRBD1	CATARQGPNYGYTF	TGTGCCACCGCTCGACAGGGACCTAACTATGGCTACACCTTC
TRBV12-3/TRBV12-4	few	TRBJ1-6	NA	CASSPLRGSPLHF	TGTGCCAGCAGTCCCCTCAGGGGCTCACCCCTCCACTTT
TRBV7-9	many	TRBJ1-1	NA	CASSYQGLITEAFF	TGTGCCAGCAGCTATCAGGGCTTGATCACTGAAGCTTTCTTT
TRBV5-1	few	TRBJ1-2	NA	CASSAGRGYGYTF	TGCGCCAGCAGCGCCGGCCGGGGCTATGGCTACACCTTC
TRBV24-1	NA	TRBJ1-2	TRBD1	CATSDPRTGDYGYTF	TGTGCCACCAGTGATCCTCGGACAGGAGACTATGGCTACACCTTC
TRBV7-9	NA	TRBJ2-1	NA	CASSSWVGFPWTYNEQFF	TGTGCCAGCAGCTCCTGGGTCGGATTTCCTTGGACCTACAATGAGCAGTTCTTC
TRBV6-6	NA	TRBJ2-2	NA	CASSYPLVENTGELFF	TGTGCCAGCAGTTACCCTTTGGTAGAGAACACCGGGGAGCTGTTTTTT
TRBV20-1	NA	TRBJ2-4	NA	CSAATSFNIQYF	TGCAGTGCCGCGACTAGTTTCAACATTCAGTACTTC
TRBV4-1	few	TRBJ1-1	NA	CASSQDWDTEAFF	TGCGCCAGCAGCCAAGACTGGGACACTGAAGCTTTCTTT
TRBV7-6	NA	TRBJ2-3	NA	CASSRAIAWDSDTQYF	TGTGCCAGCAGCCGTGCGATAGCCTGGGACTCAGATACGCAGTATTTT
TRBV29-1	few	TRBJ2-7	NA	CSALTGEPLRGSYEQYF	TGCAGCGCCTTGACAGGCGAACCCCTTCGGGGTTCCTACGAGCAGTACTTC
TRBV2	few	TRBJ1-2	NA	CASSTESLYTF	TGTGCCAGCAGCACGGAATCCCTCTACACCTTC
TRBV29-1	few	TRBJ1-1	NA	CSVEGRLGAEAFF	TGCAGCGTTGAAGGACGGTTGGGGGCTGAAGCTTTCTTT
TRBV30	NA	TRBJ2-7	TRBD2	CATGTSGSGRSEQYF	TGTGCCACCGGGACTAGCGGGAGCGGAAGGAGCGAGCAGTACTTC
TRBV4-3	NA	TRBJ2-3	NA	CASSQRINDADTQYF	TGCGCCAGCAGCCAACGCATCAACGACGCAGATACGCAGTATTTT
TRBV7-9	few	TRBJ1-4	NA	CASNGLEVGLQWEKLFF	TGTGCCAGCAACGGATTAGAGGTGGGACTGCAGTGGGAAAAACTGTTTTTT
TRBV7-2	few	TRBJ1-5	NA	CASSSTGPQHF	TGTGCCAGCAGCTCCACTGGGCCCCAGCATTTT
TRBV7-6	few	TRBJ1-5	NA	CASSLVIKERHNQPQHF	TGTGCCAGCAGCTTAGTTATCAAGGAACGGCACAATCAGCCCCAGCATTTT
TRBV20-1	many	TRBJ1-5	NA	CSASSGPKPQHF	TGCAGTGCTAGTTCAGGTCCGAAGCCCCAGCATTTT
TRBV4-3	NA	TRBJ2-1	NA	CASSRERSSYNEQFF	TGCGCCAGCAGCCGCGAGAGGAGCTCCTACAATGAGCAGTTCTTC
TRBV12-3/TRBV12-4	many	TRBJ1-4	NA	CASKQQDTTNEKLFF	TGTGCCAGCAAACAACAGGATACAACTAATGAAAAACTGTTTTTT
TRBV10-3	NA	TRBJ2-3	NA	CAISRDSTDTQYF	TGTGCCATCAGTCGGGACAGCACAGATACGCAGTATTTT
TRBV7-7	many	TRBJ2-1	NA	CASSPGLSSYNEQFF	TGTGCCAGCAGTCCGGGACTCAGCTCCTACAATGAGCAGTTCTTC
TRBV11-1	NA	TRBJ2-5	NA	CASSLEFSVQETQYF	TGTGCCAGCAGCTTAGAATTTTCGGTACAAGAGACCCAGTACTTC
TRBV12-3/TRBV12-4	NA	TRBJ1-2	NA	CASSFQGRGGYTF	TGTGCCAGCAGTTTTCAGGGCAGGGGTGGCTACACCTTC
TRBV5-1	NA	TRBJ1-2	NA	CASSSGGAAYGYTF	TGCGCCAGCAGCTCCGGGGGCGCCGCCTATGGCTACACCTTC
TRBV9	NA	TRBJ1-2	TRBD1	CASSRDRGRGYGYTF	TGTGCCAGCAGCCGAGACAGGGGCCGGGGCTATGGCTACACCTTC
TRBV25-1	few	TRBJ2-5	TRBD2	CASLPWASGQETQYF	TGTGCCAGCCTCCCTTGGGCTAGCGGGCAAGAGACCCAGTACTTC
TRBV9	NA	TRBJ1-1	NA	CASSTRVQGTEAFF	TGTGCCAGCAGCACCAGGGTTCAGGGCACTGAAGCTTTCTTT
TRBV4-1	once	TRBJ1-4	NA	CASSQEFRGSEKLFF	TGCGCCAGCAGCCAAGAGTTCAGGGGTAGTGAAAAACTGTTTTTT
TRBV11-1	few	TRBJ1-1	TRBD1	CASSPGTVEAFF	TGTGCCAGCAGCCCCGGGACAGTTGAAGCTTTCTTT
TRBV9	few	TRBJ1-3	NA	CASSPSSQGWRSGNTIYF	TGTGCCAGCAGCCCCTCAAGTCAGGGATGGAGGTCTGGAAACACCATATATTTT
TRBV7-2	many	TRBJ1-1	NA	CASSLRIMNTEAFF	TGTGCCAGCAGCCTCCGGATCATGAACACTGAAGCTTTCTTT
TRBV14	NA	TRBJ1-1	NA	CASSQAKIGNTEAFF	TGTGCCAGCAGCCAAGCTAAGATAGGGAACACTGAAGCTTTCTTT
TRBV12-3/TRBV12-4	NA	TRBJ1-6	TRBD1	CASRPGGDNSPLHF	TGTGCCAGCAGACCAGGGGGAGATAATTCACCCCTCCACTTT
TRBV7-6	NA	TRBJ1-5	NA	CASSLGQRNQPQHF	TGTGCCAGCAGCTTAGGGCAGCGCAATCAGCCCCAGCATTTT
TRBV4-1	NA	TRBJ2-1	NA	CASSQVMAGWVNEQFF	TGCGCCAGCAGCCAAGTTATGGCAGGGTGGGTAAATGAGCAGTTCTTC
TRBV6-4	NA	TRBJ2-1	NA	CASSPGISTYNEQFF	TGTGCCAGCAGCCCGGGAATCAGTACCTACAATGAGCAGTTCTTC
TRBV5-6	few	TRBJ1-1	TRBD1	CASSLEDRVAPEAFF	TGTGCCAGCAGCTTGGAGGACAGGGTCGCGCCTGAAGCTTTCTTT
TRBV20-1	few	TRBJ1-6	TRBD1	CSALDRANSPLHF	TGCAGTGCTCTAGACAGGGCAAATTCACCCCTCCACTTT
TRBV27	NA	TRBJ2-1	TRBD2	CASSLNLAGTNEQFF	TGTGCCAGCAGTTTAAATTTAGCGGGGACCAATGAGCAGTTCTTC
TRBV10-3	NA	TRBJ1-3	TRBD1	CAISDRDSLQGNTIYF	TGTGCCATCAGTGACCGGGACAGTTTACAGGGAAACACCATATATTTT
TRBV2	NA	TRBJ2-6	NA	CASSPGAPRSGANVLTF	TGTGCCAGCAGTCCAGGGGCCCCTAGGTCTGGGGCCAACGTCCTGACTTTC
TRBV5-6	many	TRBJ1-4	TRBD1	CASSFLTYKDRVREKLFF	TGTGCCAGCAGCTTCCTAACGTACAAAGACAGGGTGCGGGAAAAACTGTTTTTT
TRBV20-1	few	TRBJ1-4	NA	CSATQGWKQNPFATNEKLFF	TGCAGTGCTACCCAAGGCTGGAAACAGAACCCCTTTGCAACTAATGAAAAACTGTTTTTT
TRBV7-4	few	TRBJ1-2	NA	CASSPNRERAPGGYTF	TGTGCCAGCAGCCCTAACAGGGAAAGGGCTCCGGGAGGCTACACCTTC
TRBV12-3/TRBV12-4	many	TRBJ1-1	TRBD1	CASSLTGGNTEAFF	TGTGCCAGCAGCCTGACAGGGGGAAACACTGAAGCTTTCTTT
TRBV12-3/TRBV12-4	NA	TRBJ1-4	NA	CASTNSWGPGPINEKLFF	TGTGCCAGCACCAATTCTTGGGGGCCGGGACCCATTAATGAAAAACTGTTTTTT
TRBV7-3	NA	TRBJ1-2	TRBD1	CASSFGTGDIKGYGYTF	TGTGCCAGCAGCTTTGGGACAGGGGACATAAAGGGCTATGGCTACACCTTC
TRBV20-1	NA	TRBJ1-2	TRBD1	CSARDLSGTGFGYTF	TGCAGTGCTAGAGATCTAAGCGGGACAGGGTTTGGCTACACCTTC
TRBV3-1	NA	TRBJ2-7	NA	CASSQGTASSYEQYF	TGTGCCAGCAGCCAAGGGACGGCTAGCTCCTACGAGCAGTACTTC
TRBV12-3/TRBV12-4	NA	TRBJ2-1	NA	CASSLGSRADEQFF	TGTGCCAGCAGTTTAGGTTCAAGGGCCGACGAGCAGTTCTTC